This T cell receptor (beta chain) derives from a study of blood T cell repertoires in COVID-19. In the study overall: The analysed material was cDNA or gDNA that came from T cells, B-cell-depleted T cells, or PBMCs.

From germline, CDR1 is SQVTM and CDR2 ANQGSEA. The CDR3 runs 15 residues. With V trimmed by 5 bases and J by 7 bases, 13 bases remained unmatched. Authors' methods: Estimated nucleated cell counts came from reference gene primer amplification. Sequencing was performed with immunoSEQ multiplex PCR; in TCRdb, only in-frame clones are kept and a portion is missing. The DNA gave D and trimming, while V, J and clone size come from that table. The sample consists of about 87,000 clones, about 71% of them appearing once. This sequence joins TRBV29-1 and TRBJ2-1; 8 nucleotides align to TRBD2. Sequencing used peripheral blood. The receptor was isolated from a woman aged 50 to 60 with acute or convalescent COVID-19. The CDR3 DNA reads as TGCAGCGTTAGTGCGGGGGGTAAATTCGGGAATGAGCAGTTCTTC. The encoded protein is CSVSAGGKFGNEQFF.